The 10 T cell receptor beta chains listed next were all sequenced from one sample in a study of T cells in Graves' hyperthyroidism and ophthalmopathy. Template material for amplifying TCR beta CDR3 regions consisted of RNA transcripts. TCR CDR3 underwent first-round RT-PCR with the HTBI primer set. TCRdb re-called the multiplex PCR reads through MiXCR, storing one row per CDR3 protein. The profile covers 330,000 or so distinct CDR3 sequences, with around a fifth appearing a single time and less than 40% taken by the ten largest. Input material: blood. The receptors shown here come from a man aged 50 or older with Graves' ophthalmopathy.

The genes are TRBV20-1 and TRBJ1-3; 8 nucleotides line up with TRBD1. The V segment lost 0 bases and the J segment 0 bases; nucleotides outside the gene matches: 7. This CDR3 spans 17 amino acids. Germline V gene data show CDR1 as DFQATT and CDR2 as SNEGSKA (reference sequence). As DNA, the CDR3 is TGCAGTGCTAGAGATTTGAGACAGGGGTTCTCTGGAAACACCATATATTTT. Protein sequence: CSARDLRQGFSGNTIYF.

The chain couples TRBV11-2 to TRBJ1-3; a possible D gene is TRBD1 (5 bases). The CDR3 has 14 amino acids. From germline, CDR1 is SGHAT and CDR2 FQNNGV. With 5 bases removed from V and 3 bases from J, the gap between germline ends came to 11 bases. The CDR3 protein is CASSRTQGGNTIYF. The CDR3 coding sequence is TGTGCCAGCAGCCGGACCCAGGGTGGAAACACCATATATTTT. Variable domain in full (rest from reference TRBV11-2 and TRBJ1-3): EAGVAQSPRYKIIEKRQSVAFWCNPISGHATLYWYQQILGQGPKLLIQFQNNGVVDDSQLPKDRFSAERLKGVDSTLKIQPAKLEDSAVYLCASSRTQGGNTIYFGEGSWLTVV.

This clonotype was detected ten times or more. This CDR3 reads CASSLDGTSGNTDTQYF. CDR3 DNA: TGTGCCAGCAGCTTAGACGGGACTAGCGGGAATACAGATACGCAGTATTTT. J is TRBJ2-3 and V is TRBV11-3, with 13 positions matching TRBD2. The length of the CDR3 is 17 residues. The germline V gene encodes CDR1 SGHNT and CDR2 YENEEA. The ends lost 0 bases at V and 3 bases at J; junction bases unmatched: 3.

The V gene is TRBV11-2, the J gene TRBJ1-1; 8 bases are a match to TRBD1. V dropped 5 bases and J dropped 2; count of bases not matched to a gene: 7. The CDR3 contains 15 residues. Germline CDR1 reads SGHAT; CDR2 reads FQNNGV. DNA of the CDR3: TGTGCCAGCAGCCTGCAGGGGGCGATCAACACTGAAGCTTTCTTT. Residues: CASSLQGAINTEAFF.

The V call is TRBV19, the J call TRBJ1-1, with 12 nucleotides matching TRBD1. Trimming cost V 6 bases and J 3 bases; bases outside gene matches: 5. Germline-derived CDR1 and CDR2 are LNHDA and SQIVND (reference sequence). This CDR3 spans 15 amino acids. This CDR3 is CASSSGTGGHTEAFF. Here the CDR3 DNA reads TGTGCCAGTAGCTCCGGGACAGGGGGCCACACTGAAGCTTTCTTT.

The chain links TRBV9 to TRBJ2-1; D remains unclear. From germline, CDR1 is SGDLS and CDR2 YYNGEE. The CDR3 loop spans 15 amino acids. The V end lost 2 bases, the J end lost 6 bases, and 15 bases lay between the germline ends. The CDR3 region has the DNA TGTGCCAGCAGCGTGACCGGCAGCAAGGGCAATGAGCAGTTCTTC. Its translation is CASSVTGSKGNEQFF. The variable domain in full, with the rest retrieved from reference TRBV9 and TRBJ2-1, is DSGVTQTPKHLITATGQRVTLRCSPRSGDLSVYWYQQSLDQGLQFLIQYYNGEERAKGNILERFSAQQFPDLHSELNLSSLELGDSALYFCASSVTGSKGNEQFFGPGTRLTVL.

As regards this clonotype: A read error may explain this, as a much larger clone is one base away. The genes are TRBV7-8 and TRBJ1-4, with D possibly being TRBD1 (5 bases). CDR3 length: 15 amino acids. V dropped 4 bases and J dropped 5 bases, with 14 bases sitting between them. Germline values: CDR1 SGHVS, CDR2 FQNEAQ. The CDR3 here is CASSSNRRTNEKLFF. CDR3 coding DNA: TGTGCCAGCAGCTCCAACAGGAGGACAAATGAAAAACTGTTTTTT.

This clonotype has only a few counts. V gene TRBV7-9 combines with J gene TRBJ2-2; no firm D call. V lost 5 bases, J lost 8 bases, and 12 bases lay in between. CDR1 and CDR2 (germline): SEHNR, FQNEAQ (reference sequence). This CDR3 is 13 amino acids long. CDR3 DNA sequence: TGTGCCAGCAGCCCGCGGTCGTCTGGGGAGCTGTTTTTT. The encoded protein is CASSPRSSGELFF.

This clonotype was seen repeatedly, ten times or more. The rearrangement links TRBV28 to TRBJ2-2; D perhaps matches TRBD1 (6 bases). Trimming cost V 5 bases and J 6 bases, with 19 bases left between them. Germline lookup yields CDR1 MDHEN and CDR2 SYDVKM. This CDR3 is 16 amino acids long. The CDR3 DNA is TGTGCCAGCAGTGGAACAGGGCACGGTAATCCCGGGGAGCTGTTTTTT. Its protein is CASSGTGHGNPGELFF.

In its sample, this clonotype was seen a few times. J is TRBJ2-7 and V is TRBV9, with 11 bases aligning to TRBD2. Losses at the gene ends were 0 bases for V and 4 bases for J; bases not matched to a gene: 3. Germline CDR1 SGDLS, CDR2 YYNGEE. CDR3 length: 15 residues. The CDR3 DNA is TGTGCCAGCAGCGTAGTAGGGACTAGCGGTTACGAGCAGTACTTC. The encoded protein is CASSVVGTSGYEQYF. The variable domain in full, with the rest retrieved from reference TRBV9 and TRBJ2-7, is DSGVTQTPKHLITATGQRVTLRCSPRSGDLSVYWYQQSLDQGLQFLIQYYNGEERAKGNILERFSAQQFPDLHSELNLSSLELGDSALYFCASSVVGTSGYEQYFGPGTRLTVT.